This T cell receptor (beta chain) was captured in a study of beta chain features in type 1 diabetes. Broader study findings: Sequencing the cDNA could make cells with high TCR expression show up more than they should. Among all four CD4+ subsets, Type 1 diabetes patients had TCRB CDR3s that were moderately but significantly shorter.

This CDR3 has 14 residues. Germline V lookup: CDR1 SGHRS, CDR2 YFSETQ. Trimming removed 0 bases at V and 2 bases at J, with 9 bases between. Heparinised blood was drawn once per donor, averaging around 110 mL. Each sorted population was over 98% pure. Sequenced material consisted of expressed TCRB transcripts (all of the isolated RNA was reverse transcribed). Assay used: immunoSEQ multiplex PCR; TCRdb lists only in-frame clones, some missing. The data contain approximately 380,000 clones, about 15% of them singletons. This clone was detected only a few times. Its target is not known. The chain uses TRBV5-1 and TRBJ2-7, with a weak D call TRBD2 (5 bases). The TCR sequence derives from a woman younger than 35 in good health. Sequencing used naive CD4+ T cells from blood. Here the CDR3 DNA reads TGCGCCAGCAGCTTGGGAGGGCTTACCTACGAGCAGTACTTC. Its translation is CASSLGGLTYEQYF.